This TCR beta chain stems from a study of T cell responses to AZD1222 COVID-19 vaccine. Findings and limits, study-wide: A mostly white British donor set with more females was recruited, and clonal diversity was possibly underestimated.

TCRdb keeps only in-frame clones here, not all; method: immunoSEQ multiplex PCR. The data contain roughly 120,000 clones, around nine tenths of them singletons. As to this clone: What it binds is unknown.

V lost 0 bases and J 7 bases, leaving 4 bases between the germline ends. CDR3 size: 12 residues. Per germline, CDR1 SGHVS and CDR2 FNYEAQ. V is TRBV7-6 and J is TRBJ1-5; no clear D. The starting material was peripheral blood, obtained on day 0 of AZD1222 vaccination. The source of this sequence is an adult in good health. CDR3 residues: CASSLAGQPQHF. CDR3 sequence (DNA): TGTGCCAGCAGCTTAGCCGGCCAGCCCCAGCATTTT. The variable domain in full, with the rest retrieved from reference TRBV7-6 and TRBJ1-5, is GAGVSQSPRYKVTKRGQDVALRCDPISGHVSLYWYRQALGQGPEFLTYFNYEAQQDKSGLPNDRFSAERPEGSISTLTIQRTEQRDSAMYRCASSLAGQPQHFGDGTRLSIL.